Listed below are T cell receptor beta chains from one sample, sequenced in a study of shared T cell receptors in the human thymus. Sequencing used immunoSEQ multiplex PCR; TCRdb keeps in-frame clones, though not all of them. The sample has 600,000 or so clones, 70% to 90% seen once; the top ten hold 0.0094%. This sample also belongs to another study, concerning human thymus T cells.

Material: thymocytes. These receptors all stem from a boy in the first two years of life with a congenital heart defect. CDR3s leave out the opening cysteine and the closing phenylalanine or tryptophan. Each record gives: D gene, clone size, V gene, CDR3 protein. A D gene is named only where the DNA matches it firmly. For some rows the clone size is stated as once, few or many, or as a class when expanded; others skip it.

TRBD1,-,TRBV6-8,ASRPRRKWTGDSNQPQH
TRBD2,-,TRBV14,ASSSKWREGYNEQF
-,-,TRBV27,ASRPASSTAFYEQY
TRBD2,-,TRBV27,ASSFGESGRAPETQY
-,-,TRBV6-5,ASSIDSADQPQH
-,-,TRBV9,ASSGDIKSSGNTIY
TRBD1,few,TRBV13,ASSLNRDREHEQY
TRBD1,few,TRBV15,ATSETDRDEKLF
-,-,TRBV18,ASSPGSGFGAIYEQY
-,-,TRBV19,ASPGHTGNTIY
TRBD2,-,TRBV4-3,ASSQDQRGSGVSTDTQY
TRBD1,-,TRBV18,ASSPGTAYNQPQH
-,few,TRBV19,ASGGQGTTGELF
-,-,TRBV5-6,ASSFPPTQSSGFYGYT
TRBD2,-,TRBV5-4,ASSLVASGFYEQY
TRBD1,once,TRBV28,ASKPDRLNTEAF
TRBD1,-,TRBV6-5,ASSYRGGIAYEQY
TRBD1,-,TRBV4-3,ASSPDRLDEKLF
TRBD2,few,TRBV5-1,ASSPRTSGGREETQY
TRBD2,-,TRBV5-1,ASSGWTGLAELNEQF
-,-,TRBV4-1,ASSQGGKGDSGANVLT
TRBD1,-,TRBV4-2,ASSQETPGTGAKNIQY
-,-,TRBV14,ASSQEGGRGDSGANVLT
-,-,TRBV4-2,ASSQDRSYEQY
-,-,TRBV5-1,ASSLGFLGGGNTIY
-,-,TRBV11-2,ASILGAGDYNSPLH
TRBD1,-,TRBV5-1,ASSFDRDGVNTEAF
-,-,TRBV25-1,ASSDGSDTQY
TRBD2,-,TRBV5-1,ASSYLGTSDRTDTQY
-,-,TRBV19,ASSGANVLT
TRBD1,-,TRBV13,ASSPTASGTGHAGANVLT
-,once,TRBV20-1,SAFQDNEQF
TRBD2,few,TRBV25-1,ATLSVERGGSYEQY
TRBD2,once,TRBV7-6,ASSLATSGDHNEQF
TRBD1,-,TRBV5-1,ASSLRTGGLGTDEQF
-,-,TRBV11-2,ASSVKRAGPNEKLF